The rows below give T cell receptor beta chains drawn from one sample of a study of cytomegalovirus exposure and HLA in healthy donors. Profiling relied on immunoSEQ multiplex PCR, and the TCRdb table lists in-frame clones only, not all of them. Of about 90,000 clones listed, more than 65% were seen once; the top ten hold approximately 15%. Sequenced material: PBMCs. The receptors here all came from a woman between 18 and 29 years old in good health and CMV-seropositive. Each CDR3 is given without its conserved first and last residue. Each record gives: V gene, D gene, J gene, CDR3 protein. The D gene is left open where the match is weak.

V: TRBV5-1; D: .; J: TRBJ2-3; CDR3: ASRPGGDTQY
V: TRBV20-1; D: .; J: TRBJ1-5; CDR3: SWGGPQH
V: TRBV7-2; D: .; J: TRBJ2-5; CDR3: ASSLTSTGTQY
V: TRBV15; D: .; J: TRBJ1-5; CDR3: ATSRAYRNQPQH
V: TRBV6-4; D: .; J: TRBJ1-6; CDR3: ASAKQGSNSPLH
V: TRBV6-5; D: TRBD2; J: TRBJ2-7; CDR3: ASSYRRAGGNYEQY
V: TRBV19; D: .; J: TRBJ2-7; CDR3: ASSPRGDSSYEQY
V: TRBV19; D: .; J: TRBJ1-1; CDR3: ASSIVRAGIRTEAF
V: TRBV13; D: TRBD2; J: TRBJ2-7; CDR3: ASSPGLAGGNSYEQY
V: TRBV12-1; D: .; J: TRBJ1-2; CDR3: ASSFSGTNYGYT
V: TRBV6-6; D: TRBD2; J: TRBJ2-1; CDR3: ASKRLAGFNEQF
V: TRBV4-3; D: .; J: TRBJ1-2; CDR3: ASSQGRGSNYGYT
V: TRBV29-1; D: .; J: TRBJ1-4; CDR3: SVETGTNEKLF
V: TRBV29-1; D: .; J: TRBJ2-2; CDR3: SVDRLNTGELF
V: TRBV4-2; D: .; J: TRBJ2-2; CDR3: ASSQPSARNTGELF
V: TRBV19; D: TRBD1; J: TRBJ2-7; CDR3: ASSDYGTGYSYEQY
V: TRBV15; D: .; J: TRBJ1-6; CDR3: ATSAGVGGGALH
V: TRBV2; D: TRBD2; J: TRBJ2-3; CDR3: ASSELAGYTDTQY
V: TRBV7-2; D: TRBD2; J: TRBJ2-3; CDR3: ASSLALAGGPRTDTQY
V: TRBV7-2; D: TRBD2; J: TRBJ2-7; CDR3: ASSPTRTSGGLYEQY
V: TRBV19; D: .; J: TRBJ2-5; CDR3: ASSPGLQETQY
V: TRBV6-1; D: .; J: TRBJ1-2; CDR3: ASTVGDMPTYGYT
V: TRBV11-3; D: TRBD1; J: TRBJ2-1; CDR3: ASSLTGEEQF
V: TRBV30; D: .; J: TRBJ2-3; CDR3: AWTLDREADTQY
V: TRBV5-4; D: .; J: TRBJ2-1; CDR3: ASSVSGRGPRNEQF
V: TRBV5-1; D: TRBD2; J: TRBJ2-3; CDR3: ASSLAGGRAGTDTQY
V: TRBV29-1; D: TRBD2; J: TRBJ2-3; CDR3: SVVRGGTDTQY
V: TRBV21-1; D: .; J: TRBJ1-5; CDR3: ASSKQNQPQH
V: TRBV19; D: .; J: TRBJ1-2; CDR3: ASSISAGGYGYT
V: TRBV7-9; D: TRBD1; J: TRBJ1-2; CDR3: ASLPGTGGYT
V: TRBV7-3; D: .; J: TRBJ2-7; CDR3: ASSNNRGGEQY
V: TRBV4-3; D: TRBD2; J: TRBJ2-3; CDR3: ASSQDLTGGLLADTQY
V: TRBV5-4; D: TRBD1; J: TRBJ1-1; CDR3: ASSSSTGGVAAAF
V: TRBV7-9; D: .; J: TRBJ2-1; CDR3: ASSLDLRGNEQF
V: TRBV12-5; D: .; J: TRBJ2-3; CDR3: ASGFSGGTDTQY
V: TRBV6-5; D: .; J: TRBJ1-5; CDR3: ASSYSEGRPQH
V: TRBV6-5; D: TRBD1; J: TRBJ1-2; CDR3: ASGGQGLAYT
V: TRBV2; D: .; J: TRBJ1-6; CDR3: ASTGEVRSPLH
V: TRBV5-4; D: .; J: TRBJ1-2; CDR3: ASSPREEYGYT
V: TRBV27; D: .; J: TRBJ1-4; CDR3: ASKGGRAGEKLF
V: TRBV19; D: .; J: TRBJ2-2; CDR3: ASMAGLNTGELF
V: TRBV7-9; D: .; J: TRBJ2-6; CDR3: ASSKEQVAGANVLT
V: TRBV7-3; D: .; J: TRBJ2-3; CDR3: ASSLGSRADTDTQY
V: TRBV7-2; D: .; J: TRBJ1-2; CDR3: ASSNTGGYT
V: TRBV28; D: .; J: TRBJ2-1; CDR3: ASRLQSGSYNEQF
V: TRBV6-4; D: TRBD2; J: TRBJ2-3; CDR3: ARFLAGGPGDTQY
V: TRBV5-1; D: TRBD1; J: TRBJ2-1; CDR3: ASSLNGQGAGNEQF
V: TRBV7-2; D: .; J: TRBJ1-5; CDR3: ASSRTGFGNQPQH
V: TRBV29-1; D: TRBD2; J: TRBJ2-7; CDR3: SGRLAGAPYEQY
V: TRBV7-8; D: .; J: TRBJ1-1; CDR3: ASSANRGGLNTEAF
V: TRBV28; D: TRBD1; J: TRBJ1-6; CDR3: ASSPPTGDNSPLH
V: TRBV28; D: .; J: TRBJ1-2; CDR3: ASSPAQSNYGYT
V: TRBV9; D: .; J: TRBJ2-7; CDR3: ASSVSGFTYEQY
V: TRBV15; D: .; J: TRBJ1-2; CDR3: ATSRPGTGSYGYT